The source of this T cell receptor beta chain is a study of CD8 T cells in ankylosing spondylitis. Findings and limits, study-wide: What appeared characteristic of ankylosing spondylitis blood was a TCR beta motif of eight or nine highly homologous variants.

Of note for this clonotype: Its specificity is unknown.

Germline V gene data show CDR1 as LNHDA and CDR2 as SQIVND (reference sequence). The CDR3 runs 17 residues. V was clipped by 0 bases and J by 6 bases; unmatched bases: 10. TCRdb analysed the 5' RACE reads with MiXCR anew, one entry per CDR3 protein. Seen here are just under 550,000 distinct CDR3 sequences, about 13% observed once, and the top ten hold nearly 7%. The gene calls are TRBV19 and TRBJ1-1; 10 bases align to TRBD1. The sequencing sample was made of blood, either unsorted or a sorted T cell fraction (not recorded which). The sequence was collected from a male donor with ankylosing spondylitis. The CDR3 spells CASSIDRDRGGSAEAFF. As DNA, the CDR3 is TGTGCCAGTAGTATAGATCGGGACAGGGGTGGAAGTGCTGAAGCTTTCTTT.